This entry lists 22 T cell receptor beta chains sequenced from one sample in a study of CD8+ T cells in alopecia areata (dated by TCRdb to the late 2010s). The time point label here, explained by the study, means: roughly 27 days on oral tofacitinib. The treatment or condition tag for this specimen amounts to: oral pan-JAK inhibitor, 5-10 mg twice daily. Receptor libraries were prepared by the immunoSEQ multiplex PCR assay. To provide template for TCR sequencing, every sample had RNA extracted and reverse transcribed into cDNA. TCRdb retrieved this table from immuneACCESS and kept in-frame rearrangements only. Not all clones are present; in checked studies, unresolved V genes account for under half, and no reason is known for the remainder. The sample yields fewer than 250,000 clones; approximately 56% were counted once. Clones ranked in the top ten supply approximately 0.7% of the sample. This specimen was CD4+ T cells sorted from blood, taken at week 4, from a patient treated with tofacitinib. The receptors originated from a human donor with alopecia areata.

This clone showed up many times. The CDR3 coding sequence is TGTGCCAGCAGCTCTAGGGGGCTCTATGGCTACACCTTC. Protein: CASSSRGLYGYTF. The J gene is TRBJ1-2, the V gene TRBV7-2, with 7 bases aligning to TRBD1. Germline CDR1 and CDR2: SGHTA and FQGNSA. CDR3 length: 13 amino acids. After removal of 4 bases from V and 4 bases from J, the junction contained 3 bases not matched to a gene.

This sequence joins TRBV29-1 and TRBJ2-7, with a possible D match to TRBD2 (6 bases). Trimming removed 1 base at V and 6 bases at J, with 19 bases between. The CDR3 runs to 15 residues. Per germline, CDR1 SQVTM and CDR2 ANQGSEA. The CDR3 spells CSVEVRDGGDCEQYF. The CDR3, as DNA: TGCAGCGTTGAAGTGAGGGACGGAGGGGATTGCGAGCAGTACTTC.

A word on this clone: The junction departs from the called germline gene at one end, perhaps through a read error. CDR3 residues: CSAEPGQGSGELFF. The CDR3 bases are TGCAGCGCTGAACCGGGACAGGGGTCCGGGGAGCTGTTTTTT. The rearrangement uses TRBV29-1 and TRBJ2-2, with 10 bases that match TRBD1. This CDR3 region has 14 residues. CDR1 is SQVTM and CDR2 is ANQGSEA in the germline V gene.

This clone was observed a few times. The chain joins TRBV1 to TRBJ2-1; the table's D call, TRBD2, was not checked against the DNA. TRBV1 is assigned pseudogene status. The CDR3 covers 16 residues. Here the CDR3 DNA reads TGCACCAGCAGCCGCGGCTTAAGACTAGCCGTCCCCGGGCAGTTCTTC. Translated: CTSSRGLRLAVPGQFF.

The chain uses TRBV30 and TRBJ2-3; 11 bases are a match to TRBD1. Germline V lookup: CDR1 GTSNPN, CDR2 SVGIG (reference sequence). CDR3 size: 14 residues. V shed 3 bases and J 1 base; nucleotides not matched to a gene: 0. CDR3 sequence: CAWRGQGGTDTQYF. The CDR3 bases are TGTGCCTGGAGGGGACAGGGGGGCACAGATACGCAGTATTTT.

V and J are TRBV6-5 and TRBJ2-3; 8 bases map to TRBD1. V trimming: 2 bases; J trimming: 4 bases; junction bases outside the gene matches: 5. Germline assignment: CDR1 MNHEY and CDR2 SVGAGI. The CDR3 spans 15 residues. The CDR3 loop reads CASSYQGAGADTQYF. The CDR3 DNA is TGTGCCAGCAGTTACCAGGGGGCAGGGGCAGATACGCAGTATTTT.

Here the CDR3 DNA reads TGTGCTAGTGGTTTGGACAGCGAGCAGTTCTTC. Amino acid sequence: CASGLDSEQFF. The chain joins TRBV12-5 to TRBJ2-1; D remains ambiguous. Deletions cut 1 base from V and 10 bases from J, with 5 bases between. The CDR3 spans 11 residues. From germline, CDR1 is LGHNT and CDR2 FRNRAP.

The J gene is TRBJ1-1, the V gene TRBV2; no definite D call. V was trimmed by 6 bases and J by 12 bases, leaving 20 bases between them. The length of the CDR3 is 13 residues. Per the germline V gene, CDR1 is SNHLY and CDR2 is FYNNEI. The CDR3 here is CASSVKEGTPPFF. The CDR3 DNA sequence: TGTGCCAGCAGCGTGAAGGAGGGAACTCCACCTTTCTTT.

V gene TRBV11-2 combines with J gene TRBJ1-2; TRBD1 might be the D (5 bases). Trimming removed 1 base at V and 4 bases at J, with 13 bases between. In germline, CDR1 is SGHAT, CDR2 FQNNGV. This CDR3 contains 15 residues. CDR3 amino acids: CASSLAVAGGYGYTF. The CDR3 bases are TGTGCCAGCAGCTTAGCCGTAGCGGGGGGCTATGGCTACACCTTC.

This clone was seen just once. Here the CDR3 reads CASRRTGGTGELFF. The CDR3 region has the DNA TGTGCCAGCAGACGCACAGGGGGCACCGGGGAGCTGTTTTTT. This chain connects TRBV14 to TRBJ2-2, with 8 nucleotides matching TRBD1. After removal of 6 bases from V and 4 bases from J, the junction contained 4 bases not matched to a gene. The germline gives CDR1 SGHDN, CDR2 FVKESK. The CDR3 is made up of 14 amino acids.

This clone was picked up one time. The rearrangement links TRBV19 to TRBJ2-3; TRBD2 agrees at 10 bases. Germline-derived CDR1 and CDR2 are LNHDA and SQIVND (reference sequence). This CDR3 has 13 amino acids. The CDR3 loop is CGTQAGGADTQYF. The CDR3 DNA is TGTGGGACCCAAGCGGGAGGGGCAGATACGCAGTATTTT.

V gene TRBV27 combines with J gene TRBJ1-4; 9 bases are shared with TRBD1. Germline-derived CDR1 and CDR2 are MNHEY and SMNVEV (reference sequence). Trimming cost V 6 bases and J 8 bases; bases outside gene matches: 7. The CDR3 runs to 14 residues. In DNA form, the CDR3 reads TGTGCCAGCAGGGGGACAGGGCGAGTCGAAAAACTGTTTTTT. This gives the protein CASRGTGRVEKLFF. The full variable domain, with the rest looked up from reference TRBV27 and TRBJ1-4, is EAQVTQNPRYLITVTGKKLTVTCSQNMNHEYMSWYRQDPGLGLRQIYYSMNVEVTDKGDVPEGYKVSRKEKRNFPLILESPSPNQTSLYFCASRGTGRVEKLFFGSGTQLSVL.

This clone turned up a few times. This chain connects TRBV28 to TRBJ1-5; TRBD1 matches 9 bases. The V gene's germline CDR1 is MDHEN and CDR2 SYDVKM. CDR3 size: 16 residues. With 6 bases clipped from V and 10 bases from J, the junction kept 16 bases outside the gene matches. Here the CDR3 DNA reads TGTGCCAGCAGACCACCCGTTATGGACAGGGGAAGACCCCAGCATTTT. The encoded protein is CASRPPVMDRGRPQHF.

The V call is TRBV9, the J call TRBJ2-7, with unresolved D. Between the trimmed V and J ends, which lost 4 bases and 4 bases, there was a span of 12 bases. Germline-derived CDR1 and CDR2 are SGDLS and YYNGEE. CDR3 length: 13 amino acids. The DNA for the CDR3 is TGTGCCAGCAGCCCGAGGACCAATTACGAGCAGTACTTC. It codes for CASSPRTNYEQYF. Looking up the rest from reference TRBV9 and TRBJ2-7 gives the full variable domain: DSGVTQTPKHLITATGQRVTLRCSPRSGDLSVYWYQQSLDQGLQFLIQYYNGEERAKGNILERFSAQQFPDLHSELNLSSLELGDSALYFCASSPRTNYEQYFGPGTRLTVT.

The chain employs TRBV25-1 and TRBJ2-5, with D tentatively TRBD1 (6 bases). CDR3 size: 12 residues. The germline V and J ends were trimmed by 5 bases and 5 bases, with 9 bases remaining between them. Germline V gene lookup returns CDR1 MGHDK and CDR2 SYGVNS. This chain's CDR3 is CASSSGAETQYF. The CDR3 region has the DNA TGTGCCAGCAGTTCAGGGGCGGAGACCCAGTACTTC.

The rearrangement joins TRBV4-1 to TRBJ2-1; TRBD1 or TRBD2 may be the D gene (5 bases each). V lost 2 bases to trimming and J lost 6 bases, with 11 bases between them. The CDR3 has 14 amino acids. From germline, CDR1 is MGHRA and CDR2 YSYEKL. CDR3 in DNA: TGCGCCAGCAGCCAACCCAGGGAGAGCAATGAGCAGTTCTTC. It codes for CASSQPRESNEQFF.

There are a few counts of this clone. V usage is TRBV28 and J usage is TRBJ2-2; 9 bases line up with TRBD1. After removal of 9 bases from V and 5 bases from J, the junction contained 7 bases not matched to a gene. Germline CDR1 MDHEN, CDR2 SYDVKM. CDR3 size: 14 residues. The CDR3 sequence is CASLTGGETGELFF. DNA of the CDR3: TGTGCCAGTTTGACAGGGGGAGAGACCGGGGAGCTGTTTTTT.

CDR3: CASSLGPMGANVLTF. The CDR3 DNA follows: TGCGCCAGCAGCTTGGGGCCGATGGGGGCCAACGTCCTGACTTTC. The chain joins TRBV5-1 to TRBJ2-6; D unclear. Trimming stripped 0 bases from V and 4 bases from J, with 8 bases between. The germline CDR1 and CDR2 sequences are SGHRS and YFSETQ. The CDR3 has 15 residues.

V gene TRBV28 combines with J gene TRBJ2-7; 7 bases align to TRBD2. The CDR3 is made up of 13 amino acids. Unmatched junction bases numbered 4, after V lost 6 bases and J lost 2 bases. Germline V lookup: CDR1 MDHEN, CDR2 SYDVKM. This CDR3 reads CASRKGRAYEQYF. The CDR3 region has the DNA TGTGCCAGCAGAAAGGGGAGGGCCTACGAGCAGTACTTC.

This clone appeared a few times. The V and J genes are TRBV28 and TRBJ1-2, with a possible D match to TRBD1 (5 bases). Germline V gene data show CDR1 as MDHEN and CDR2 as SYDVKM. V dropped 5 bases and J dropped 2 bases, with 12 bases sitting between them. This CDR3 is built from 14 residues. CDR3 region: CASSPPGGNYGYTF. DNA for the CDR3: TGTGCCAGCAGTCCCCCGGGGGGAAACTATGGCTACACCTTC.

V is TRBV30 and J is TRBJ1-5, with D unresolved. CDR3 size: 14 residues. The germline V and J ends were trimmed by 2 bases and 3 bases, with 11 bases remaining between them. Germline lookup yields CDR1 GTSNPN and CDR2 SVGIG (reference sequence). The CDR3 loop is CAWSLSSNNQPQHF. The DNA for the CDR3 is TGTGCCTGGAGTCTAAGCAGCAACAATCAGCCCCAGCATTTT.

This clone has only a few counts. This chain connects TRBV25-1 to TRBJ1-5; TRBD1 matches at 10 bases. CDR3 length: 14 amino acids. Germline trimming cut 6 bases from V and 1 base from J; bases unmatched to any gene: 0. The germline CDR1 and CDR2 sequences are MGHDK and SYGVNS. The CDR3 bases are TGTGCCAGCAGGGGACAGGGGAGCAATCAGCCCCAGCATTTT. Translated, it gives CASRGQGSNQPQHF. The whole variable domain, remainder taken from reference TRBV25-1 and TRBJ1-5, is EADIYQTPRYLVIGTGKKITLECSQTMGHDKMYWYQQDPGMELHLIHYSYGVNSTEKGDLSSESTVSRIRTEHFPLTLESARPSHTSQYLCASRGQGSNQPQHFGDGTRLSIL.